A single sample gave rise to the 26 T cell receptor beta chains below, sequenced in a study of control samples from healthy donors and cancer patients. The table came from immunoSEQ multiplex PCR; TCRdb's copy has only in-frame clones and leaves some out. The sample carries roughly 70,000 clones, around 82% recorded once. The sample comprised blood. All receptors derive from a man in his forties or fifties in good health.

This clone has more than one count but fewer than ten. The V gene is TRBV5-1, the J gene TRBJ2-1, with D possibly being TRBD1 (5 bases). The length of the CDR3 is 13 residues. Per germline, CDR1 SGHRS and CDR2 YFSETQ. Trimming shortened V by 4 bases and J by 7 bases, and 12 bases separated the two germline ends. DNA for the CDR3: TGCGCCAGCAGCGTCTTACAGGTGAATGAGCAGTTCTTC. Translated, it gives CASSVLQVNEQFF. The whole variable domain, remainder taken from reference TRBV5-1 and TRBJ2-1, is KAGVTQTPRYLIKTRGQQVTLSCSPISGHRSVSWYQQTPGQGLQFLFEYFSETQRNKGNFPGRFSGRQFSNSRSEMNVSTLELGDSALYLCASSVLQVNEQFFGPGTRLTVL.

The chain is built from TRBV6-5 and TRBJ2-5, with D perhaps matching TRBD2 (6 bases). The CDR3 loop spans 13 amino acids. Germline lookup yields CDR1 MNHEY and CDR2 SVGAGI. Trimming removed 5 bases from V and 7 bases from J, with 14 bases in between. CDR3 loop: CASSPNPGGTQYF. CDR3 bases: TGTGCCAGCAGTCCAAACCCCGGGGGGACCCAGTACTTC.

V gene TRBV7-9 combines with J gene TRBJ2-5, with a tentative D call TRBD2 (6 bases). The CDR3 loop spans 13 amino acids. V was trimmed by 5 bases and J by 7 bases, leaving 14 bases between them. Germline V gene lookup returns CDR1 SEHNR and CDR2 FQNEAQ (reference sequence). The CDR3 bases are TGTGCCAGCAGCCGCCCGGTGGGAGGGACCCAGTACTTC. It translates to CASSRPVGGTQYF.

The chain is built from TRBV24-1 and TRBJ2-2; a weak D match, TRBD1 (5 bases). This CDR3 is built from 13 residues. V lost 9 bases to trimming and J lost 3 bases, with 10 bases between them. The germline V gene has CDR1 KGHDR and CDR2 SFDVKD. CDR3 sequence: CATSRQYTGELFF. The CDR3 DNA reads TGTGCCACCTCTCGACAGTACACCGGGGAGCTGTTTTTT.

Details on this clone: Other nucleotide sequences in the sample specify the same CDR3. The genes are TRBV4-1 and TRBJ1-5; D gene ambiguous. Trimming took 2 bases from V and 8 from J, leaving 13 bases between them. The CDR3 has 14 amino acids. Looked up from germline, CDR1 is MGHRA and CDR2 is YSYEKL. DNA for the CDR3: TGCGCCAGCAGCCAAAGTGGCCACCGCGAGCCCCAGCATTTT. It is translated as CASSQSGHREPQHF.

This chain uses TRBV3-1 (or the pseudogene TRBV3-2) with TRBJ2-7, with D possibly matching TRBD2 (5 bases). The ends were cut back, 5 bases at V and 7 bases at J, with 9 bases in the middle. Germline V lookup: CDR1 LGHDT, CDR2 YNNKEL (reference sequence). The CDR3 has 11 residues. CDR3 residues: CASSYSGEQYF. The CDR3 region has the DNA TGTGCCAGCAGCTACTCGGGGGAGCAGTACTTC.

V usage is TRBV28 and J usage is TRBJ1-3; 10 bases fit TRBD1. The V segment lost 5 bases and the J segment 2 bases; nucleotides outside the gene matches: 9. Germline CDR1 and CDR2: MDHEN and SYDVKM. The CDR3 is 17 residues long. DNA of the CDR3: TGTGCCAGCAGTCGAACCCTCGGACAGGGGGCTGGAAACACCATATATTTT. As protein: CASSRTLGQGAGNTIYF.

The chain employs TRBV30 and TRBJ1-1; D gene unclear. The CDR3 is 12 amino acids. V shed 0 bases and J shed 6 bases, with 8 bases lying between them. Germline lookup yields CDR1 GTSNPN and CDR2 SVGIG (reference sequence). The CDR3, as DNA: TGTGCCTGGAGTGTTCAGTGGGCTGAAGCTTTCTTT. It codes for CAWSVQWAEAFF.

V usage is TRBV9 and J usage is TRBJ1-2; D not resolved. Trimming pared 4 bases from V and 2 bases from J, leaving 15 bases between. The V gene's germline CDR1 is SGDLS and CDR2 YYNGEE. The CDR3 runs 15 residues. CDR3 region: CASSTSGDRNYGYTF. The CDR3 DNA reads as TGTGCCAGCAGCACAAGTGGGGATCGGAACTATGGCTACACCTTC. Full variable domain (outside the CDR3, taken from reference TRBV9 and TRBJ1-2): DSGVTQTPKHLITATGQRVTLRCSPRSGDLSVYWYQQSLDQGLQFLIQYYNGEERAKGNILERFSAQQFPDLHSELNLSSLELGDSALYFCASSTSGDRNYGYTFGSGTRLTVV.

The chain recombines TRBV7-2 with TRBJ2-5; no clear D. CDR1 SGHTA and CDR2 FQGNSA come from the germline V gene. The CDR3 consists of 14 residues. V was shortened by 3 bases and J by 2 bases, with 10 bases between the two germline ends. The CDR3 sequence is CASSLIGAQETQYF. DNA for the CDR3: TGTGCCAGCAGCTTGATTGGCGCTCAAGAGACCCAGTACTTC.

The chain links TRBV27 to TRBJ2-7, with a tentative D call TRBD1 (6 bases). Trimming left V 5 bases short and J 6 bases short, with 20 bases between. This CDR3 comprises 15 residues. Germline V gives CDR1 MNHEY, CDR2 SMNVEV (reference sequence). CDR3: CASSGAMSGVGEQYF. CDR3 bases: TGTGCCAGCAGTGGGGCAATGTCAGGGGTGGGCGAGCAGTACTTC.

In this sample, this clone turned up once. The V call is TRBV19, the J call TRBJ2-3; no clear D gene. Germline CDR1 and CDR2: LNHDA and SQIVND (reference sequence). V was cut by 3 bases and J by 6 bases, with 7 bases left in between. This CDR3 is built from 12 residues. The CDR3 DNA sequence: TGTGCCAGTAGTATGAGCGAGGATACGCAGTATTTT. Its protein product is CASSMSEDTQYF.

The chain recombines TRBV24-1 with TRBJ2-4; 9 bases match TRBD2. Trimming removed 4 bases from V and 6 bases from J; junction bases left unmatched: 9. The CDR3 contains 16 residues. The V gene's germline CDR1 is KGHDR and CDR2 SFDVKD. The CDR3 bases are TGTGCCACCAGTGACCCAGCAGCGGGGGGCGGAAACATTCAGTACTTC. As protein: CATSDPAAGGGNIQYF.

Points on this clone: The same CDR3 also results from other DNA sequences found in this sample. The chain carries TRBV7-9 and TRBJ1-5, with a weak D call TRBD1 (5 bases). The V and J ends lost 0 bases and 0 bases respectively, with 6 bases between them. CDR1 is SEHNR and CDR2 is FQNEAQ in the germline V gene (reference sequence). The CDR3 is made up of 15 amino acids. CDR3 amino acids: CASSLAGDSNQPQHF. The CDR3 DNA reads TGTGCCAGCAGCTTAGCAGGGGATAGCAATCAGCCCCAGCATTTT.

The rearrangement joins TRBV5-1 to TRBJ1-1; TRBD1 agrees at 7 bases. The germline CDR1 and CDR2 sequences are SGHRS and YFSETQ. This CDR3 contains 14 residues. The trim removed 6 bases at V and 3 bases at J, leaving 8 bases unmatched. The CDR3 sequence is CASTTQGSDTEAFF. DNA of the CDR3: TGCGCCAGCACCACACAGGGGTCGGACACTGAAGCTTTCTTT.

The rearrangement joins TRBV28 to TRBJ2-7; D is perhaps TRBD1 (6 bases). The germline V and J ends were trimmed by 11 bases and 4 bases, with 15 bases remaining between them. Germline CDR1 is MDHEN and CDR2 is SYDVKM. This CDR3 contains 12 residues. The CDR3 region has the DNA TGTGCCGTAGACAGGTCCGGGTACGAGCAGTACTTC. Protein product: CAVDRSGYEQYF.

This clone came up a few times. The chain has TRBV7-8 and TRBJ2-1; no definite D call. Deletions cut 2 bases from V and 0 bases from J, with 11 bases between. Germline V gene sequence: CDR1 SGHVS, CDR2 FQNEAQ. The length of the CDR3 is 16 residues. CDR3 loop: CASSLFVAGSYNEQFF. The CDR3 DNA is TGTGCCAGCAGCTTATTCGTTGCAGGCTCCTACAATGAGCAGTTCTTC.

The rearrangement uses TRBV5-4 and TRBJ2-7; perhaps TRBD2 as D (5 bases). Germline V gives CDR1 SGHNT, CDR2 YYREEE (reference sequence). Trimming removed 2 bases from V and 3 bases from J, with 12 bases in between. The CDR3 contains 14 residues. CDR3 bases: TGTGCCAGCAGCTTCGACGGGGTAGACTACGAGCAGTACTTC. Its protein is CASSFDGVDYEQYF.

The rearrangement uses TRBV4-3 and TRBJ2-7, with D tentatively TRBD2 (5 bases). The V and J ends lost 4 bases and 2 bases respectively, with 15 bases between them. The germline CDR1 and CDR2 sequences are LGHNA and YSLEER. There are 15 residues in the CDR3. The chain's CDR3 is CASSPSSEGTYEQYF. CDR3 in DNA: TGCGCCAGCAGCCCCTCCAGTGAGGGAACCTACGAGCAGTACTTC.

The chain carries TRBV27 and TRBJ2-2, with 9 bases that match TRBD2. Germline lookup yields CDR1 MNHEY and CDR2 SMNVEV (reference sequence). CDR3 length: 15 residues. The J segment lost 4 bases and the V segment lost 6 bases, leaving 6 bases of the junction unmatched. For the CDR3, the DNA is TGTGCCAGCAGGATTAGCGGGAGAAGCACCGGGGAGCTGTTTTTT. This translates into CASRISGRSTGELFF.

The chain links TRBV3-1 (or the pseudogene TRBV3-2) to TRBJ2-4; the match to TRBD2 covers 7 bases. The trim removed 4 bases at V and 5 bases at J, leaving 2 bases unmatched. This CDR3 has 13 amino acids. In germline, CDR1 is LGHDT, CDR2 YNNKEL (reference sequence). The CDR3 loop reads CASSRGLENIQYF. CDR3 in DNA: TGTGCCAGCAGCCGAGGACTAGAAAACATTCAGTACTTC.

The CDR3 loop reads CASSLDGAGGSPLHF. CDR3 nucleotides: TGTGCCAGCAGCTTAGATGGGGCTGGCGGTTCACCCCTCCACTTT. The chain combines TRBV7-8 with TRBJ1-6; maybe TRBD1 (5 bases). V lost 1 base and J 9 bases, leaving 13 bases between the germline ends. Germline CDR1 SGHVS, CDR2 FQNEAQ. This CDR3 region has 15 residues.

The gene calls are TRBV19 and TRBJ1-6; 7 nucleotides agree with TRBD1. J was trimmed by 10 bases and V by 3 bases; bases with no gene match: 9. The CDR3 extends over 15 amino acids. Germline V gives CDR1 LNHDA, CDR2 SQIVND (reference sequence). This CDR3 is CASSIPTGPSSPLHF. CDR3 coding DNA: TGTGCCAGTAGTATCCCGACAGGGCCCAGCTCACCCCTCCACTTT. The entire variable domain, with the rest obtained from reference TRBV19 and TRBJ1-6, is as follows: DGGITQSPKYLFRKEGQNVTLSCEQNLNHDAMYWYRQDPGQGLRLIYYSQIVNDFQKGDIAEGYSVSREKKESFPLTVTSAQKNPTAFYLCASSIPTGPSSPLHFGNGTRLTVT.

This clone was recorded once. The rearrangement uses TRBV2 and TRBJ1-1, with D possibly being TRBD1 (5 bases). The CDR3 is made up of 13 amino acids. The germline CDR1 and CDR2 sequences are SNHLY and FYNNEI. Trimming pared 7 bases from V and 4 bases from J, leaving 13 bases between. CDR3 coding DNA: TGTGCCAGCAATTTGGGAGGGGTCACTGAAGCTTTCTTT. Its protein is CASNLGGVTEAFF.

The chain combines TRBV6-2 or TRBV6-3 with TRBJ2-2; TRBD2 agrees at 14 bases. The CDR3 has 17 residues. Germline lookup yields CDR1 MNHEY and CDR2 SVGEGT. V lost 4 bases, J lost 7 bases, and 8 bases stayed unmatched. The CDR3 coding sequence is TGTGCCAGCAGTTCGATTGGACTAGCGGGGGGAGTCGGGGAGCTGTTTTTT. It is translated as CASSSIGLAGGVGELFF.

This chain joins TRBV6-5 and TRBJ2-4, with D possibly matching TRBD2 (6 bases). Germline V gives CDR1 MNHEY, CDR2 SVGAGI. The CDR3 extends over 13 amino acids. V gave up 10 bases and J gave up 0 bases, with 10 bases separating them. CDR3 amino acids: CATPGVAKNIQYF. CDR3 in DNA: TGTGCCACCCCGGGGGTAGCCAAAAACATTCAGTACTTC.